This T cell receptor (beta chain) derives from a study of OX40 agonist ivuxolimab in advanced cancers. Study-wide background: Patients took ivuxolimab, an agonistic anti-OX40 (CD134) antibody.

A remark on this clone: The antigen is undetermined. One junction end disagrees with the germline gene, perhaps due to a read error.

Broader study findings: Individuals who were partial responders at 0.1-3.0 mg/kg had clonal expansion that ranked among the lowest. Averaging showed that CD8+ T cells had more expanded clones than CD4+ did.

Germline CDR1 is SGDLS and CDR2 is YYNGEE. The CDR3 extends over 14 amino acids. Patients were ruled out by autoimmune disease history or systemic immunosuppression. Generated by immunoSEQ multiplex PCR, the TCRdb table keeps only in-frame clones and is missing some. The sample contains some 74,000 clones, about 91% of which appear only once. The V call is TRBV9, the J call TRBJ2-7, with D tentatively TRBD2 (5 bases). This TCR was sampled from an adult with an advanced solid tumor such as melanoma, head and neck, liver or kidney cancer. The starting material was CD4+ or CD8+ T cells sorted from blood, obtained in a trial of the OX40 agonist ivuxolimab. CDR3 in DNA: TGTGCCAGCAGCGTGACTATGGGTACGGCCGAGCAGCACTTC. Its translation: CASSVTMGTAEQHF.